These 10 T cell receptor beta chains originate from one sample sequenced in a study of blood T cell repertoires in COVID-19. TCRdb's table, derived via immunoSEQ multiplex PCR, lists solely in-frame clones and lacks some. Counted here are 300,000 to 450,000 clones, around nine tenths occurring once; the ten biggest clones make up over 3.5%. The sequenced material came from peripheral blood. Source of these receptors: a woman aged 55-69 years with COVID-19, enrolled during active disease.

The rearrangement joins TRBV2 to TRBJ2-2, with TRBD1 identical over 8 bases. The germline V gene encodes CDR1 SNHLY and CDR2 FYNNEI. Trimming took 6 bases from V and 7 from J; bases not matched to a gene: 10. This CDR3 comprises 15 residues. CDR3 amino acids: CASRPGQGSVGELFF. The CDR3 nucleotides are TGTGCCAGCAGACCCGGACAGGGATCGGTCGGGGAGCTGTTTTTT.

The V call is TRBV19, the J call TRBJ1-2; 9 nucleotides agree with TRBD1. The CDR3 is 13 amino acids. Looked up from germline, CDR1 is LNHDA and CDR2 is SQIVND (reference sequence). V lost 5 bases, J lost 8 bases, and 6 bases stayed unmatched. CDR3 amino acids: CASSRTGVGGYTF. Written as DNA, the CDR3 is TGTGCCAGTAGTCGGACAGGGGTTGGCGGCTACACCTTC.

This chain links TRBV9 with TRBJ2-7, with a possible D match to TRBD1 (5 bases). With 2 bases removed from V and 4 bases from J, the gap between germline ends came to 16 bases. Germline V gene sequence: CDR1 SGDLS, CDR2 YYNGEE. The CDR3 contains 15 residues. DNA for the CDR3: TGTGCCAGCAGCGTGGGTAGGGGATGGACATACGAGCAGTACTTC. It translates to CASSVGRGWTYEQYF.

This chain joins TRBV28 and TRBJ1-1; D uncertain. V lost 2 bases and J lost 1, with 14 bases in between. From germline, CDR1 is MDHEN and CDR2 SYDVKM. This CDR3 has 16 residues. The CDR3 nucleotides are TGTGCCAGCAGTTTACGTAGAGGGAGTGGGAACACTGAAGCTTTCTTT. Protein sequence: CASSLRRGSGNTEAFF.

The V gene is TRBV19, the J gene TRBJ1-1, with TRBD1 as a possible D gene (6 bases). CDR3 length equals 16 residues. The ends were cut back, 8 bases at V and 2 bases at J, with 21 bases in the middle. CDR1 and CDR2 from the germline V gene are LNHDA and SQIVND (reference sequence). The CDR3: CASPTSGARGNTEAFF. The CDR3 DNA follows: TGTGCCAGTCCGACCTCAGGGGCCCGGGGAAACACTGAAGCTTTCTTT.

The chain carries TRBV6-4 and TRBJ1-2; TRBD1 matches 11 bases. The CDR3 runs 17 residues. In germline, CDR1 is MRHNA, CDR2 SNTAGT. V lost 2 bases and J lost 3; bases outside the gene matches: 8. DNA of the CDR3: TGTGCCAGCAGTGACACCATGGACAGGGGGCCCTACTATGGCTACACCTTC. Amino acids: CASSDTMDRGPYYGYTF.

The chain joins TRBV7-2 to TRBJ2-2; 7 nucleotides line up with TRBD1. V shed 5 bases, J shed 3 bases, and the junction held 6 bases outside the gene matches. The CDR3 is made up of 15 amino acids. CDR1 is SGHTA and CDR2 is FQGNSA in the germline V gene. CDR3 protein: CASSDRQGDTGELFF. For the CDR3, the DNA is TGTGCCAGCAGCGACCGACAGGGAGACACCGGGGAGCTGTTTTTT.

This clone is a singleton in its sample. This chain links TRBV6-1 with TRBJ2-2, with a weak D call TRBD2 (7 bases). Trimming cost V 2 bases and J 0 bases, with 19 bases left between them. The CDR3 covers 19 residues. CDR1 is MNHNS and CDR2 is SASEGT in the germline V gene. CDR3 loop: CASSERGGGLTSNTGELFF. As DNA, the CDR3 is TGTGCCAGCAGTGAAAGAGGGGGGGGCCTGACTTCGAACACCGGGGAGCTGTTTTTT.

The J gene is TRBJ1-2, the V gene TRBV6-1, with TRBD1 identical over 8 bases. Germline V gene sequence: CDR1 MNHNS, CDR2 SASEGT. There are 13 residues in the CDR3. V shed 2 bases, J shed 6 bases, and the junction held 2 bases outside the gene matches. The CDR3 protein is CASSERQGHGYTF. The CDR3 bases are TGTGCCAGCAGTGAAAGACAGGGGCATGGCTACACCTTC.

This chain links TRBV7-9 with TRBJ2-1; TRBD2 is a possible D gene (7 bases). The CDR3 has 17 residues. The V gene lost 3 bases and the J gene lost 7 bases, with 22 bases spanning the gap. The germline CDR1 and CDR2 sequences are SEHNR and FQNEAQ (reference sequence). CDR3 amino acids: CASSFGFGGGLGNEQFF. The CDR3 nucleotides read TGTGCCAGCAGCTTCGGCTTCGGCGGGGGCCTTGGGAATGAGCAGTTCTTC.